This entry lists 29 T cell receptor beta chains sequenced from one sample in a study of blood T cells in healthy people across ages. The use of a sample-barcoded 5' primer and a J-beta primer mix characterized a second PCR of about 7 to 12 cycles. Each CDR3 protein is one row after TCRdb ran MiXCR on the 5' RACE reads. The repertoire holds more than 900,000 distinct CDR3 sequences, with almost 25% as singletons. The same data also contributed to another study, on T cells of mothers and their children.

Material: blood. The receptors originated from a girl aged 2 to 9 in good health.

The rearrangement joins TRBV6-2 or TRBV6-3 to TRBJ2-7; possibly TRBD1 or TRBD2 for D (5 bases each). V was clipped by 7 bases and J by 4 bases, with 20 bases between them. Germline-derived CDR1 and CDR2 are MNHEY and SVGEGT. CDR3 length: 15 amino acids. CDR3 sequence reads: CASNDIDRDQYEQYF. CDR3 nucleotides: TGTGCCAGCAATGATATCGATCGGGACCAGTACGAGCAGTACTTC.

CDR3 region: CASSSSGGQSGELFF. CDR3 sequence (DNA): TGTGCCAGCAGCTCCTCGGGGGGTCAAAGCGGGGAGCTGTTTTTT. The chain joins TRBV7-9 to TRBJ2-2; 7 nucleotides match TRBD2. Trimming cost V 4 bases and J 7 bases; bases outside gene matches: 9. Germline V gene data show CDR1 as SEHNR and CDR2 as FQNEAQ (reference sequence). This CDR3 is built from 15 residues.

This clonotype was seen a handful of times. The rearrangement joins TRBV4-1 to TRBJ1-1, with D possibly matching TRBD1 (5 bases). This CDR3 contains 17 residues. The V and J ends lost 1 base and 2 bases respectively, with 17 bases between them. Germline V CDR1 and CDR2: MGHRA, YSYEKL. CDR3 sequence reads: CASSQGGEAGINTEAFF. DNA of the CDR3: TGCGCCAGCAGCCAAGGGGGAGAGGCAGGGATCAACACTGAAGCTTTCTTT.

This clonotype was counted only a few times. The chain is built from TRBV7-9 and TRBJ2-7; D might be TRBD2 (5 bases). CDR1 is SEHNR and CDR2 is FQNEAQ in the germline V gene (reference sequence). The length of the CDR3 is 12 residues. V lost 3 bases and J 6 bases, leaving 9 bases between the germline ends. The CDR3 region is CASSFSAGEQYF. Written as DNA, the CDR3 is TGTGCCAGCAGCTTTAGCGCGGGCGAGCAGTACTTC.

CDR3 residues: CATSERRNYGYTF. The CDR3 region has the DNA TGTGCCACCAGTGAGAGGCGTAACTATGGCTACACCTTC. V gene TRBV24-1 combines with J gene TRBJ1-2; no clear D gene. This CDR3 has 13 residues. Germline V gene sequence: CDR1 KGHDR, CDR2 SFDVKD. Trimming pared 4 bases from V and 1 base from J, leaving 6 bases between.

This clonotype appeared a few times. The V call is TRBV9, the J call TRBJ2-5, with D uncertain. Matching the DNA end better, TRBJ2-1 makes the J call doubtful. The CDR3 runs 14 residues. Germline loops: CDR1 SGDLS, CDR2 YYNGEE. The CDR3 protein is CASSVGTDPYEQFF. The DNA for the CDR3 is TGTGCCAGCAGCGTAGGGACCGACCCCTATGAGCAGTTCTTC.

This clonotype was detected only once. The chain joins TRBV6-2 or TRBV6-3 to TRBJ2-1; either TRBD1 or TRBD2 may fit D (7 bases each). The CDR3 runs to 14 residues. Germline CDR1 reads MNHEY; CDR2 reads SVGEGT. With 6 bases removed from V and 5 bases from J, the gap between germline ends came to 14 bases. The DNA of the CDR3 is TGTGCCAGCAGCAGGGGGGGCCGGGACAATGAGCAGTTCTTC. It is translated as CASSRGGRDNEQFF.

This chain joins TRBV6-2 or TRBV6-3 and TRBJ2-1; 8 bases agree with TRBD2. Germline V lookup: CDR1 MNHEY, CDR2 SVGEGT. The CDR3 consists of 17 residues. V shed 6 bases and J 4 bases; nucleotides not matched to a gene: 14. CDR3 nucleotide sequence: TGTGCCAGCAGCTGGGCAGGGGCGGCTAGCGGGTACAATGAGCAGTTCTTC. Residues: CASSWAGAASGYNEQFF.

The chain joins TRBV24-1 to TRBJ2-1; D is uncertain. The CDR3 runs to 11 residues. The germline CDR1 and CDR2 sequences are KGHDR and SFDVKD. The V end was cut by 7 bases, the J end by 7 bases, with 7 bases between. The CDR3 DNA reads TGTGCCACCAGGGACGCGAATGAGCAGTTCTTC. It translates to CATRDANEQFF.

The genes are TRBV6-5 and TRBJ2-3; 7 bases line up with TRBD2. The CDR3 contains 15 residues. V dropped 4 bases and J dropped 6; count of bases not matched to a gene: 10. Germline CDR1 and CDR2: MNHEY and SVGAGI. The CDR3 DNA reads as TGTGCCAGCAGTTGGGGGGGACGGCCGGCGGATACGCAGTATTTT. Translated: CASSWGGRPADTQYF.

This clonotype has more than one count but fewer than ten. The chain couples TRBV7-3 to TRBJ1-4, with D perhaps TRBD1 (5 bases). V was trimmed by 5 bases and J by 7 bases, leaving 11 bases between them. This CDR3 is built from 13 residues. Germline CDR1 reads SGHTA; CDR2 reads FQGTGA. The CDR3 here is CASSMGVGEKLFF. DNA of the CDR3: TGTGCCAGCAGCATGGGGGTTGGTGAAAAACTGTTTTTT. The whole variable domain, remainder taken from reference TRBV7-3 and TRBJ1-4, is GAGVSQTPSNKVTEKGKYVELRCDPISGHTALYWYRQSLGQGPEFLIYFQGTGAADDSGLPNDRFFAVRPEGSVSTLKIQRTERGDSAVYLCASSMGVGEKLFFGSGTQLSVL.

The V gene is TRBV7-2, the J gene TRBJ2-5, with TRBD1 matching over 10 bases. This CDR3 has 15 residues. Per germline, CDR1 SGHTA and CDR2 FQGNSA. The V segment lost 2 bases and the J segment 5 bases; nucleotides outside the gene matches: 5. The CDR3 protein is CASSLSSGQGETQYF. The CDR3 coding sequence is TGTGCCAGCAGCTTAAGTTCGGGACAGGGGGAGACCCAGTACTTC.

The rearrangement joins TRBV29-1 to TRBJ2-2; TRBD1 matches at 9 bases. Germline values: CDR1 SQVTM, CDR2 ANQGSEA. There are 17 residues in the CDR3. V lost 7 bases, J lost 4 bases, and 16 bases stayed unmatched. CDR3 sequence reads: CSAKPPGQGPSTGELFF. CDR3 nucleotides: TGCAGCGCGAAGCCCCCGGGACAGGGACCTAGCACCGGGGAGCTGTTTTTT.

J is TRBJ1-2 and V is TRBV6-6; 8 bases align to TRBD1. Germline assignment: CDR1 MNHNY and CDR2 SVGAGI (reference sequence). The CDR3 has 15 amino acids. V trimming: 2 bases; J trimming: 1 base; junction bases outside the gene matches: 3. This CDR3 reads CASSYQGASNYGYTF. In DNA, the CDR3 is TGTGCCAGCAGTTACCAGGGGGCGAGTAACTATGGCTACACCTTC.

CDR3 nucleotides: TGTGCCAGCAGCCGGGACGGGTTCAATGAGCAGTTCTTC. Residues: CASSRDGFNEQFF. The chain recombines TRBV7-2 with TRBJ2-1, with D perhaps given as TRBD1 or TRBD2 (5 bases each). V shed 5 bases and J shed 6 bases, with 11 bases lying between them. This CDR3 contains 13 residues. Germline loops: CDR1 SGHTA, CDR2 FQGNSA.

There are a few counts of this clonotype. CDR3 region: CASSHGQYEAFF. CDR3 DNA sequence: TGCGCCAGCAGCCATGGACAGTATGAAGCTTTCTTT. V gene TRBV5-1 combines with J gene TRBJ1-1, with D possibly being TRBD1 (6 bases). Deletions cut 4 bases from V and 7 bases from J, with 11 bases between. CDR3 length: 12 residues. The germline gives CDR1 SGHRS, CDR2 YFSETQ.

V is TRBV29-1 and J is TRBJ2-1; a weak D match, TRBD2 (7 bases). Deletions cut 5 bases from V and 10 bases from J, with 21 bases between. Germline CDR1 SQVTM, CDR2 ANQGSEA. The CDR3 extends over 14 amino acids. In DNA, the CDR3 is TGCAGCGTTCGGGGGGCCCGGACCCCCTGGGAGCAGTTCTTC. It codes for CSVRGARTPWEQFF.

The genes are TRBV20-1 and TRBJ1-5; 7 bases line up with TRBD1. Losses at the gene ends were 6 bases for V and 8 bases for J; bases not matched to a gene: 10. Germline V gene lookup returns CDR1 DFQATT and CDR2 SNEGSKA (reference sequence). The CDR3 loop spans 13 amino acids. CDR3 DNA: TGCAGTGCCCTAAGACAGGGATCTGAGCCCCAGCATTTT. Its translation: CSALRQGSEPQHF.

This clonotype has only a few counts. Here the CDR3 reads CASSWHRDYEQYF. The CDR3 coding sequence is TGTGCCAGCAGCTGGCACAGGGACTACGAGCAGTACTTC. V gene TRBV7-6 combines with J gene TRBJ2-5; tentatively, D is TRBD1 (6 bases). The J call may be incorrect, as the DNA end agrees better with TRBJ2-7. The CDR3 loop spans 13 amino acids. CDR1 and CDR2 (germline): SGHVS, FNYEAQ.

This clonotype was recorded once. The chain combines TRBV29-1 with TRBJ2-7; D not certain. This CDR3 comprises 13 residues. V was cut by 5 bases and J by 2 bases, with 13 bases left in between. Germline CDR1 is SQVTM and CDR2 is ANQGSEA. This chain's CDR3 is CSVSYSAAYEQYF. The CDR3 DNA reads TGCAGCGTTTCTTATTCGGCTGCCTACGAGCAGTACTTC.

The V and J genes are TRBV9 and TRBJ1-6; TRBD1 agrees at 10 bases. The CDR3 length is 14 residues. Trimming cost V 3 bases and J 9 bases; bases outside gene matches: 3. Germline CDR1 is SGDLS and CDR2 is YYNGEE. Written as DNA, the CDR3 is TGTGCCAGCAGCGCCCGGGACAGGGGTTCACCCCTCCACTTT. This encodes CASSARDRGSPLHF.

This clonotype was recorded a few times. Germline and junction disagree at one end, which may indicate a read error. This chain links TRBV9 with TRBJ2-5; D gene unclear. The V gene's germline CDR1 is SGDLS and CDR2 YYNGEE. The CDR3 consists of 13 residues. CDR3 sequence reads: CASSLKTVPIPFF. CDR3 nucleotides: TGTGCCAGCAGCCTCAAGACCGTCCCCATCCCGTTCTTC.

This clonotype was recorded a few times. The chain recombines TRBV11-2 with TRBJ2-3; D perhaps matches TRBD2 (6 bases). The V gene's germline CDR1 is SGHAT and CDR2 FQNNGV. This CDR3 is 18 amino acids long. V lost 1 base and J lost 0, with 17 bases in between. CDR3 in amino acids: CASSLVPGEGSSTDTQYF. The CDR3 DNA reads TGTGCCAGCAGCTTAGTTCCGGGAGAGGGGTCTAGCACAGATACGCAGTATTTT.

This chain links TRBV20-1 with TRBJ1-1; perhaps TRBD1 as D (6 bases). The CDR3 is 13 residues long. The germline CDR1 and CDR2 sequences are DFQATT and SNEGSKA (reference sequence). V lost 1 base and J lost 4, with 10 bases in between. The chain's CDR3 is CSARADRSTEAFF. The CDR3 nucleotides read TGCAGTGCTAGAGCTGACAGGAGCACTGAAGCTTTCTTT.

This chain uses TRBV10-3 with TRBJ2-7; D remains ambiguous. The CDR3 has 18 residues. CDR1 and CDR2 (germline): ENHRY, SYGVKD. Trimming pared 4 bases from V and 2 bases from J, leaving 24 bases between. The CDR3 sequence: CAISVVLRLGHPPYEQYF. The CDR3 region has the DNA TGTGCCATCAGTGTGGTACTAAGGTTAGGTCACCCCCCCTACGAGCAGTACTTC.

This clonotype was seen only a few times. The chain employs TRBV12-3 or TRBV12-4 and TRBJ1-1; D remains unclear. V shed 6 bases and J shed 2 bases, with 7 bases lying between them. The CDR3 has 12 residues. Written as DNA, the CDR3 is TGTGCCAGCAGGCCGGATAACACTGAAGCTTTCTTT. It yields the protein CASRPDNTEAFF.

In DNA, the CDR3 is TGTGCCAGCAGCCCCTTGGACCTCCCCACTGAAGCTTTCTTT. Its translation is CASSPLDLPTEAFF. The chain employs TRBV7-9 and TRBJ1-1; D is unclear. CDR1 and CDR2 (germline): SEHNR, FQNEAQ (reference sequence). There are 14 residues in the CDR3. The V gene lost 5 bases and the J gene lost 4 bases, with 14 bases spanning the gap.

The rearrangement joins TRBV12-3 or TRBV12-4 to TRBJ2-3; TRBD1 is a possible D gene (7 bases). With 10 bases removed from V and 5 bases from J, the gap between germline ends came to 16 bases. CDR3 length: 13 residues. For the CDR3, the DNA is TGTGCCATCCAGGGGGGATCCGGAGATACGCAGTATTTT. Protein sequence: CAIQGGSGDTQYF.

V gene TRBV5-5 combines with J gene TRBJ1-4; 7 nucleotides align to TRBD1. With V trimmed by 6 bases and J by 5 bases, 10 bases remained unmatched. Germline V CDR1 and CDR2: SGHKS, YYEKEE (reference sequence). This CDR3 has 15 residues. In DNA, the CDR3 is TGTGCCAGCACCGGCCCCGACAGGGTAAATGAAAAACTGTTTTTT. Amino acid sequence: CASTGPDRVNEKLFF. Full variable domain (rest looked up from reference TRBV5-5 and TRBJ1-4): DAGVTQSPTHLIKTRGQQVTLRCSPISGHKSVSWYQQVLGQGPQFIFQYYEKEERGRGNFPDRFSARQFPNYSSELNVNALLLGDSALYLCASTGPDRVNEKLFFGSGTQLSVL.